Sequencing of this T cell receptor (beta chain) was carried out in a study of identical twins. MiXCR was run by TCRdb on the 5' RACE reads, yielding one entry per CDR3 protein. This sample has roughly 470,000 distinct CDR3 sequences, with 14% found just once. Points on this clonotype: Its specificity is unknown.

The CDR3 consists of 14 residues. Trimming cost V 3 bases and J 0 bases, with 9 bases left between them. Overall study results and limits: Out-of-frame alpha sequences common to twins were enriched for low generation probability. Fewer insertions marked abundant cord blood beta clonotypes; young adult naive trended weakly, memory not at all.

The same sample was also studied in work on yellow fever vaccine responses in identical twins. That study reports: As reported, the vaccine T cell response of twins seemed partly convergent and partly personalized.

This TCR derives from a woman between 18 and 29 years old in good health. Material: CD4+ T cells sorted from blood. The V gene is TRBV12-3 or TRBV12-4, the J gene TRBJ2-7; D is unclear. The CDR3 bases are TGTGCCAGCAGTTTTTGGCCTAGCTCCTACGAGCAGTACTTC. Protein product: CASSFWPSSYEQYF.